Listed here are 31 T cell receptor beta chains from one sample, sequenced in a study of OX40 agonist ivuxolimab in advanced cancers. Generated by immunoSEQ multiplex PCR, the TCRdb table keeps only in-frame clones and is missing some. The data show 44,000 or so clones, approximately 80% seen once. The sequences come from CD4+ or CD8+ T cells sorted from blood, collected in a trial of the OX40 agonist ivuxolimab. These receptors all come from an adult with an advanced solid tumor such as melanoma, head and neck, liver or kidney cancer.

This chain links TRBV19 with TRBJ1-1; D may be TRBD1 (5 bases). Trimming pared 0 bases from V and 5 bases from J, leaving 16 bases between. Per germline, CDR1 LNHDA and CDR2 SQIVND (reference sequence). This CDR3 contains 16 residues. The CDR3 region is CASSIDPIGALTEAFF. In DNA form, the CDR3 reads TGTGCCAGTAGTATAGATCCGATAGGGGCTTTAACTGAAGCTTTCTTT.

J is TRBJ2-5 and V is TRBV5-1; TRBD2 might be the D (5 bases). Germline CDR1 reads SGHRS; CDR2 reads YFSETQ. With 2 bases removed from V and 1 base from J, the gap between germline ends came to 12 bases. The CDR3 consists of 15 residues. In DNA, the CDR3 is TGCGCCAGCAGCTTCGGAGCGGTGAGCCAAGAGACCCAGTACTTC. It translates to CASSFGAVSQETQYF.

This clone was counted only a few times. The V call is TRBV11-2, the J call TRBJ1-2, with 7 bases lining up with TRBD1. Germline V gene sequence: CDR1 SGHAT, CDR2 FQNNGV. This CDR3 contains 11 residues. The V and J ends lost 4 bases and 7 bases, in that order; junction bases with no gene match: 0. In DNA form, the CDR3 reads TGTGCCAGCAGCTCAGGGGGTGGCTACACCTTC. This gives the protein CASSSGGGYTF.

CDR3 in DNA: TGCGCCAGCAGCTTTGGCGGGGGCCGCGTTTACTATGGCTACACCTTC. This gives the protein CASSFGGGRVYYGYTF. The V call is TRBV5-1, the J call TRBJ1-2; a possible D gene is TRBD1 (6 bases). The CDR3 loop spans 16 amino acids. The V gene lost 2 bases and the J gene lost 3 bases, with 17 bases spanning the gap. CDR1 SGHRS and CDR2 YFSETQ come from the germline V gene.

The CDR3 DNA reads as TGTGCCAGCAGCAAAGACAGGGACTATGGCTACACCTTC. Translating gives CASSKDRDYGYTF. This chain joins TRBV6-1 and TRBJ1-2, with 7 bases identical to TRBD1. Trimming removed 6 bases from V and 3 bases from J; junction bases left unmatched: 4. The germline CDR1 and CDR2 sequences are MNHNS and SASEGT. CDR3 length: 13 amino acids.

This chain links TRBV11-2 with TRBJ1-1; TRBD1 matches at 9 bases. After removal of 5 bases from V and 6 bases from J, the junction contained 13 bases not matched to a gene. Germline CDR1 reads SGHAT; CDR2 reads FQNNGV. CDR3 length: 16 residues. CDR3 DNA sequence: TGTGCCAGCAGCCCTGGACAGGGGATCGATTTTGCTGAAGCTTTCTTT. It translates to CASSPGQGIDFAEAFF. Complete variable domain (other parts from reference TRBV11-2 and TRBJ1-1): EAGVAQSPRYKIIEKRQSVAFWCNPISGHATLYWYQQILGQGPKLLIQFQNNGVVDDSQLPKDRFSAERLKGVDSTLKIQPAKLEDSAVYLCASSPGQGIDFAEAFFGQGTRLTVV.

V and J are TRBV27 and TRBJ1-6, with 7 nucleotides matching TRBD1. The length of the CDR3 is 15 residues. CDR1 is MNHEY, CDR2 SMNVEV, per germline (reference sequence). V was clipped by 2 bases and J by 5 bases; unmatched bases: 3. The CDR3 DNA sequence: TGTGCCAGCAGTTTAGAGGGGGCTGATAATTCACCCCTCCACTTT. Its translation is CASSLEGADNSPLHF.

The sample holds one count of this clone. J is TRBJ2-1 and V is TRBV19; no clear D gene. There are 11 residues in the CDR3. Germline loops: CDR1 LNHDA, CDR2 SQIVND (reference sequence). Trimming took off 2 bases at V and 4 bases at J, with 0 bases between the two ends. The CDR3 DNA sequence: TGTGCCAGTAGTATATACAATGAGCAGTTCTTC. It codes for CASSIYNEQFF.

The CDR3 loop is CASSSMINEKLFF. The CDR3 DNA reads as TGTGCCAGCAGTTCAATGATAAATGAAAAACTGTTTTTT. V is TRBV6-5 and J is TRBJ1-4; D gene ambiguous. V shed 4 bases and J shed 5 bases, with 8 bases lying between them. CDR1 is MNHEY and CDR2 is SVGAGI in the germline V gene. The CDR3 totals 13 residues.

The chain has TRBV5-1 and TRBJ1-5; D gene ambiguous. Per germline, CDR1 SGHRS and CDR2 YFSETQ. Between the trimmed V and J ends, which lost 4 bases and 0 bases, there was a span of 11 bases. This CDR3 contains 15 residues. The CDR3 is CASSRDGVSNQPQHF. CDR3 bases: TGCGCCAGCAGCCGGGATGGGGTTAGCAATCAGCCCCAGCATTTT.

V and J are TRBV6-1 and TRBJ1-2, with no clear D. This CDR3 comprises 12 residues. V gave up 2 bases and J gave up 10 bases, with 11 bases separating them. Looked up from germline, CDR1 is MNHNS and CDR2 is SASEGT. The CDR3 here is CASSERKRDYTF. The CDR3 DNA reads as TGTGCCAGCAGTGAACGTAAAAGGGACTACACCTTC.

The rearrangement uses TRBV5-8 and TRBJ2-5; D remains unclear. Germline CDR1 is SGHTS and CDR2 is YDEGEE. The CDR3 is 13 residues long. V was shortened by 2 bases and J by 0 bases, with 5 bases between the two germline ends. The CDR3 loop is CASSFEYQETQYF. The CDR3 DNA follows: TGTGCCAGCAGCTTCGAATACCAAGAGACCCAGTACTTC.

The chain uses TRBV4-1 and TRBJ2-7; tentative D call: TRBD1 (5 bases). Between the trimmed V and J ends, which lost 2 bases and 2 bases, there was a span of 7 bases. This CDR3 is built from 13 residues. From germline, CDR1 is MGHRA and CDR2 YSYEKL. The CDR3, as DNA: TGCGCCAGCAGCCAACCCAGGGCCTACGAGCAGTACTTC. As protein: CASSQPRAYEQYF.

CDR3 DNA sequence: TGTGCCTGGAGCCCCTGCAACCGACCGGGACTAGTGTCCTACGAGCAGTACTTC. This codes for CAWSPCNRPGLVSYEQYF. The genes are TRBV30 and TRBJ2-7; 8 nucleotides agree with TRBD2. The ends lost 3 bases at V and 1 base at J; junction bases unmatched: 17. The CDR3 contains 18 residues. Germline V gene sequence: CDR1 GTSNPN, CDR2 SVGIG (reference sequence).

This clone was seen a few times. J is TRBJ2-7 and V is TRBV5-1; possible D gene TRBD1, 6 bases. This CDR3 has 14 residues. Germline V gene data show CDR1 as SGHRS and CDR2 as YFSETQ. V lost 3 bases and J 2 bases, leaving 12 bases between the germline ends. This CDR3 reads CASSSDSLTYEQYF. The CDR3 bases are TGCGCCAGCAGCTCGGACAGTTTAACCTACGAGCAGTACTTC.

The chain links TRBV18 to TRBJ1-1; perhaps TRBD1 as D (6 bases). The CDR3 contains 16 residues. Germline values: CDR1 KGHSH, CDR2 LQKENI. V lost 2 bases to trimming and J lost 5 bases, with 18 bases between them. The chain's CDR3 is CASSPFSGNQGTEAFF. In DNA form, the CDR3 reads TGTGCCAGCTCACCATTTTCGGGCAATCAGGGGACTGAAGCTTTCTTT.

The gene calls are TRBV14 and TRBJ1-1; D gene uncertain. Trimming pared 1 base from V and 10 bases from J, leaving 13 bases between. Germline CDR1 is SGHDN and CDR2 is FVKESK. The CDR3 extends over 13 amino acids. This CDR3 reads CASSQVQRGRAFF. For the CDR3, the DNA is TGTGCCAGCAGCCAAGTGCAGCGGGGTCGAGCTTTCTTT.

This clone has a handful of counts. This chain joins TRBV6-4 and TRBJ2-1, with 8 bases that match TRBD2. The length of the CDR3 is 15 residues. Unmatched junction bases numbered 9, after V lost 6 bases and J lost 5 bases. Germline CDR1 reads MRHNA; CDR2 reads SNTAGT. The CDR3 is CASRILAGGHNEQFF. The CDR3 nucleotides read TGTGCCAGCAGGATCCTGGCGGGAGGCCACAATGAGCAGTTCTTC.

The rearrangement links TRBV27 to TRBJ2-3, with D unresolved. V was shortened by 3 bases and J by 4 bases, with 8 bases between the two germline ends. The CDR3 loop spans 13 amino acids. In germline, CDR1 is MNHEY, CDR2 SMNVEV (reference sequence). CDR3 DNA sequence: TGTGCCAGCAGTTTTGGCCTCCCAGATACGCAGTATTTT. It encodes CASSFGLPDTQYF.

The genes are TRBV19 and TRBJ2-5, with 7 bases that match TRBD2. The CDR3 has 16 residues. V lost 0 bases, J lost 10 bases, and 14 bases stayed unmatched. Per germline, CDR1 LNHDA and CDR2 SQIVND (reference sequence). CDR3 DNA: TGTGCCAGTAGTATAGATCATTCGGGAGGAAGCTCGTACCAGTACTTC. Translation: CASSIDHSGGSSYQYF.

The CDR3 coding sequence is TGCGCCAGCAGCCCGACAGGGCTGAACACTGAAGCTTTCTTT. Translated: CASSPTGLNTEAFF. V is TRBV4-1 and J is TRBJ1-1; 7 bases are shared with TRBD1. The trim removed 4 bases at V and 0 bases at J, leaving 2 bases unmatched. Looked up from germline, CDR1 is MGHRA and CDR2 is YSYEKL. The CDR3 spans 14 residues.

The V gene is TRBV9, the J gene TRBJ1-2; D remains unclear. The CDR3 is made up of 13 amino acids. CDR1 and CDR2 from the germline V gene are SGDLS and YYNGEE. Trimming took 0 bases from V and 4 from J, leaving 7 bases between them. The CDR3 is CASSVVASYGYTF. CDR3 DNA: TGTGCCAGCAGCGTAGTAGCGAGCTATGGCTACACCTTC.

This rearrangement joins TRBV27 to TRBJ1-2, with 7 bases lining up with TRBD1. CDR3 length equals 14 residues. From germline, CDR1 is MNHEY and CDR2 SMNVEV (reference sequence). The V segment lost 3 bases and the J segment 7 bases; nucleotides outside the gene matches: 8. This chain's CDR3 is CASSFKGAHTGYTF. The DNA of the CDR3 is TGTGCCAGCAGTTTCAAGGGGGCGCACACTGGCTACACCTTC.

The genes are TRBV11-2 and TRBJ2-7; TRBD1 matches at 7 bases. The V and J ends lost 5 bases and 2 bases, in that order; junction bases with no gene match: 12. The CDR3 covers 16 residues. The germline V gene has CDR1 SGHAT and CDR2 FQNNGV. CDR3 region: CASSPLQGTVAYEQYF. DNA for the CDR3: TGTGCCAGCAGCCCACTCCAGGGGACAGTGGCCTACGAGCAGTACTTC.

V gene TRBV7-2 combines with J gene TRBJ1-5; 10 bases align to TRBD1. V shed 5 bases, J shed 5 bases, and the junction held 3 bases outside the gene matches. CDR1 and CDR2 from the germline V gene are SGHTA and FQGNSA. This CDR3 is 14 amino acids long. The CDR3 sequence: CASSATGGYQPQHF. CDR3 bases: TGTGCCAGCAGCGCGACAGGGGGCTATCAGCCCCAGCATTTT.

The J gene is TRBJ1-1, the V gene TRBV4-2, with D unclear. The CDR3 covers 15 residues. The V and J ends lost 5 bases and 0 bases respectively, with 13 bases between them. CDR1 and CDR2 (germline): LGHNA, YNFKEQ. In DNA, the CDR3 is TGTGCCAGCAGCTTGCCGATCACATTGAACACTGAAGCTTTCTTT. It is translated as CASSLPITLNTEAFF.

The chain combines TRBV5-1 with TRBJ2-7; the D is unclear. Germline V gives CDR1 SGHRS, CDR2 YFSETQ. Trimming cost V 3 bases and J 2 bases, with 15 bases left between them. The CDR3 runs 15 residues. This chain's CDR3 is CASSSTILDTYEQYF. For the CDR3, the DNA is TGCGCCAGCAGCTCAACCATCTTAGATACCTACGAGCAGTACTTC.

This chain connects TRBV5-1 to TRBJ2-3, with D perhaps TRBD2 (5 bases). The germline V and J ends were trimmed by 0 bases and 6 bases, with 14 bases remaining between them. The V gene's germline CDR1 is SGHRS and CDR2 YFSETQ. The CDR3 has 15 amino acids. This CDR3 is CASSLASGLLDTQYF. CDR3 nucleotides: TGCGCCAGCAGCTTGGCGAGCGGCCTCCTCGATACGCAGTATTTT.

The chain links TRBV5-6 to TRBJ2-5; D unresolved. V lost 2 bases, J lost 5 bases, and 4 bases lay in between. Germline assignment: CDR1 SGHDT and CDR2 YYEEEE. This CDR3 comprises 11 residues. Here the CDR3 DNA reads TGTGCCAGCAGCTTTTCGGAGACCCAGTACTTC. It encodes CASSFSETQYF.

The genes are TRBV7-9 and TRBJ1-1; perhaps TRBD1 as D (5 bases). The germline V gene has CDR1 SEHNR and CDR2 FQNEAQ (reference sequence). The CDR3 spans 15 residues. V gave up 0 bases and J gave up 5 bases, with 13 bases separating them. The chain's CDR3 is CASSLAPTVTTEAFF. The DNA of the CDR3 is TGTGCCAGCAGCTTAGCTCCGACAGTGACTACTGAAGCTTTCTTT.

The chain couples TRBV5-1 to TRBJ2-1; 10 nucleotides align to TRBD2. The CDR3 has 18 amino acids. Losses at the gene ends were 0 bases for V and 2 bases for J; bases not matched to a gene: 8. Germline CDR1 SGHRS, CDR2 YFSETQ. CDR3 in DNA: TGCGCCAGCAGCTTGGATGAAAGGACTAGCGGTGCCTACAATGAGCAGTTCTTC. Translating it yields CASSLDERTSGAYNEQFF.